The entry below gives a single TCR beta chain sequence along with its context. Its specificity is unknown. Each library that profiled naive CD8 cells came from 20,000 to 1,000,000 sorted cells with 10%, 30% or 50% RNA. Researchers sorted naive CD8 T cells as cells that were CD8+CD4-CCR7+CD45RA+. TCRdb re-derived calls from the PCR reads in MiXCR, one entry per CDR3 protein. The table has about 500,000 distinct CDR3 sequences, about 21% seen once. The V gene's germline CDR1 is SGHRS and CDR2 YFSETQ. V lost 2 bases and J lost 1; bases outside the gene matches: 5. This CDR3 has 18 residues. This sample was included in a study of molecular identifiers for immune sequencing clone quantification. Study-level background: In replicates, RNA from about 21,000 or 97,000 naive CD8 cells was split five ways, four sequenced.

Findings and caveats of the study: Among effectors, clones above 20 RNA copies held over 97% of molecules; among naive cells, under 1%.

The clonotype comes from a human donor in good health. Some libraries in this study had Jurkat cell RNA spiked in. The chain recombines TRBV5-1 with TRBJ1-6, with 11 bases identical to TRBD1. Sequencing was carried out using naive CD8+ T cells from blood, with Jurkat cell RNA spiked in. Subset in this sample: FACS-sorted CD8+CD4-CCR7+CD45RA+ naive T cells. The CDR3 spells CASSLTGQGESYNSPLHF. CDR3 coding DNA: TGCGCCAGCAGCTTAACGGGACAGGGGGAGTCCTATAATTCACCCCTCCACTTT.